The source of this T cell receptor beta chain is a study of monozygotic twins with inflammatory bowel disease. Germline CDR1 SGHDT, CDR2 YYEEEE. The CDR3 spans 16 residues. For each CDR3 protein, TCRdb gives one entry from its re-call of the 5' RACE reads, without DNA. The table for this sample gives over 130,000 distinct CDR3 sequences. Sequencing was carried out using blood. The sequence derives from a human donor with ulcerative colitis or Crohn's disease, or a healthy co-twin of an affected twin (not recorded which). The V gene is TRBV5-6, the J gene TRBJ2-7; TCRdb indicates TRBD1, and absent DNA this call remains unverified. CDR3 in amino acids: CASSLLGQGYIYEQYF.